A selection of T cell receptor beta chains follows, all from one sample in a study of blood T cell repertoires in COVID-19. Sequenced by immunoSEQ multiplex PCR; TCRdb stores in-frame clones only, minus some. The sample lists about 58,000 clones, approximately 91% seen once, with roughly an eighth in the top ten. Material for sequencing was peripheral blood. These receptors were taken from a woman in her sixties with active COVID-19. The CDR3 runs from the conserved cysteine through the conserved F or W. A D gene is named only where the DNA matches it firmly. Clone size is shown for a subset of rows, as once, few, many or a class of expanded clone.

V	D	size	J	CDR3	DNA
TRBV11-2	NA	NA	TRBJ2-5	CASSLDRGTQETQYF	TGTGCCAGCAGCTTAGATCGGGGGACCCAAGAGACCCAGTACTTC
TRBV5-4	TRBD2	NA	TRBJ2-7	CASSLQAGAYEQYF	TGTGCCAGCAGCTTGCAAGCGGGGGCCTACGAGCAGTACTTC
TRBV24-1	NA	NA	TRBJ1-2	CATSDSGRIPGYTF	TGTGCCACCAGTGATTCCGGGAGGATCCCTGGCTACACCTTC
TRBV30	TRBD2	NA	TRBJ2-3	CACRSGTSTDTQYF	TGTGCCTGCCGTAGCGGGACTAGCACAGATACGCAGTATTTT
TRBV5-1	TRBD1	NA	TRBJ1-1	CASSTRDRDSNTEAFF	TGCGCCAGCAGCACCCGGGACAGGGATTCGAACACTGAAGCTTTCTTT
TRBV7-8	NA	NA	TRBJ1-2	CASSPRLGAFSNYGYTF	TGTGCCAGCAGCCCTCGTCTAGGGGCCTTCTCAAACTATGGCTACACCTTC
TRBV19	NA	NA	TRBJ2-1	CASRFGIDEQFF	TGTGCCAGTAGATTCGGGATCGACGAGCAGTTCTTC
TRBV7-6	TRBD1	NA	TRBJ1-4	CASRSSQGATNEKLFF	TGTGCCAGCAGATCTTCACAGGGGGCAACTAATGAAAAACTGTTTTTT
TRBV3-1/TRBV3-2	TRBD2	NA	TRBJ2-5	CASSRTSFERGETQYF	TGTGCCAGCTCCCGGACTAGTTTCGAAAGGGGAGAGACCCAGTACTTC
TRBV6-1	TRBD1	NA	TRBJ2-5	CASSDPTGIETQYF	TGTGCCAGCAGTGACCCGACAGGGATTGAGACCCAGTACTTC
TRBV2	NA	NA	TRBJ2-7	CASKAGPILYEQYF	TGTGCCAGCAAGGCGGGCCCTATTCTCTACGAGCAGTACTTC
TRBV11-2	NA	NA	TRBJ2-2	CASSYTGSGELFF	TGTGCCAGCAGTTATACAGGGTCCGGGGAGCTGTTTTTT
TRBV6-5	NA	NA	TRBJ2-6	CASRRQTGANVLTF	TGTGCCAGCCGTCGACAGACTGGGGCCAACGTCCTGACTTTC
TRBV7-9	NA	NA	TRBJ1-1	CASSSDLRDGSEAFF	TGTGCCAGCAGCTCTGACCTCAGGGATGGTTCTGAAGCTTTCTTT
TRBV19	NA	NA	TRBJ2-3	CASSRLAARSDTQYF	TGTGCCAGTAGTAGATTAGCGGCAAGGTCGGATACGCAGTATTTT
TRBV11-3	NA	NA	TRBJ2-3	CASSLADTSSTDTQYF	TGTGCCAGCAGCTTAGCAGACACCTCTAGCACAGATACGCAGTATTTT
TRBV5-4	NA	NA	TRBJ1-5	CASSSGPEAQPQHF	TGTGCCAGCAGCTCAGGGCCAGAGGCCCAGCCCCAGCATTTT
TRBV7-2	NA	NA	TRBJ2-7	CASSLAGLQAYEQYF	TGTGCCAGCAGCTTAGCGGGTTTACAGGCCTACGAGCAGTACTTC
TRBV4-3	NA	NA	TRBJ2-1	CASSQIPGGHEQFF	TGCGCCAGCAGCCAGATCCCGGGGGGCCATGAGCAGTTCTTC
TRBV5-1	NA	NA	TRBJ2-2	CASSPLTGDTGELFF	TGCGCCAGCAGCCCCCTGACAGGCGACACCGGGGAGCTGTTTTTT
TRBV7-7	NA	NA	TRBJ1-3	CASSPGLSSGNTIYF	TGTGCTAGCAGCCCTGGCCTTTCCTCTGGAAACACCATATATTTT
TRBV7-3	NA	NA	TRBJ2-5	CASSRGGHQETQYF	TGTGCCAGCAGCCGCGGCGGGCACCAAGAGACCCAGTACTTC
TRBV2	TRBD1	NA	TRBJ2-7	CASRTGQGPYYEQYF	TGTGCCAGCAGGACGGGACAGGGACCCTACTACGAGCAGTACTTC
TRBV19	NA	NA	TRBJ2-2	CASSIGYEAELFF	TGTGCCAGTAGTATAGGATATGAGGCGGAGCTGTTTTTT
TRBV20-1	NA	NA	TRBJ1-2	CSAREEGYTF	TGCAGTGCCCGGGAGGAGGGCTACACCTTC
TRBV5-4	NA	NA	TRBJ2-3	CASSSQGDTQYF	TGTGCCAGCAGCTCCCAGGGGGATACGCAGTATTTT
TRBV11-3	TRBD1	NA	TRBJ2-1	CASSPTGAYRDEQFF	TGTGCCAGCAGCCCCACAGGGGCCTACAGGGATGAGCAGTTCTTC
TRBV7-8	TRBD2	NA	TRBJ2-7	CASSPGRGSRGGEQYF	TGTGCCAGCAGCCCAGGGAGGGGTTCGCGAGGTGGAGAGCAGTACTTC
TRBV5-6	TRBD1	NA	TRBJ1-3	CASSPRQGIAGNTIYF	TGTGCCAGCAGCCCCCGACAGGGGATTGCTGGAAACACCATATATTTT
TRBV6-6	TRBD2	once	TRBJ2-2	CASRTSGGAGELFF	TGTGCCAGCAGAACTAGCGGGGGGGCCGGGGAGCTGTTTTTT
TRBV19	NA	NA	TRBJ2-7	CASSMAGQPYEQYF	TGTGCCAGTAGTATGGCGGGACAGCCCTACGAGCAGTACTTC
TRBV18	NA	NA	TRBJ1-1	CASSPGGLREAFF	TGTGCCAGCTCACCAGGCGGCCTCCGTGAAGCTTTCTTT
TRBV3-1/TRBV3-2	TRBD1	few	TRBJ1-3	CASKLGGLSGNTIYF	TGTGCCAGCAAATTAGGGGGCCTATCTGGAAACACCATATATTTT
TRBV3-1/TRBV3-2	NA	NA	TRBJ2-2	CASSYIRGTGELFF	TGTGCCAGCAGCTATATACGGGGCACCGGGGAGCTGTTTTTT
TRBV12-5	TRBD1	NA	TRBJ1-1	CASGSGTGNTEAFF	TGTGCTAGTGGTTCCGGGACAGGGAACACTGAAGCTTTCTTT
TRBV3-1/TRBV3-2	TRBD1	NA	TRBJ1-1	CASSRAGQGNTEAFF	TGTGCCAGCAGCCGCGCGGGACAGGGCAACACTGAAGCTTTCTTT
TRBV28	TRBD2	NA	TRBJ2-2	CASSPGLAGGMSTGELFF	TGTGCCAGCAGTCCAGGACTAGCGGGGGGAATGAGCACCGGGGAGCTGTTTTTT
TRBV18	NA	NA	TRBJ1-2	CASSPQRGGYTF	TGTGCCAGCTCACCCCAGCGGGGCGGCTACACCTTC
TRBV4-1	NA	NA	TRBJ1-5	CASSQHENQPQHF	TGCGCCAGCAGCCAGCATGAGAATCAGCCCCAGCATTTT
TRBV10-2	TRBD1	NA	TRBJ1-1	CASGQGFAFF	TGCGCCAGCGGACAGGGGTTCGCTTTCTTT
TRBV19	TRBD1	NA	TRBJ2-2	CASSRERTGGTGELFF	TGTGCCAGTTCCAGGGAGAGGACAGGAGGCACCGGGGAGCTGTTTTTT
TRBV2	NA	NA	TRBJ1-5	CASRRQSYSNQPQHF	TGTGCCAGCAGGCGACAGAGTTATAGCAATCAGCCCCAGCATTTT
TRBV4-1	TRBD1	NA	TRBJ2-3	CASSQEGTGGADTQYF	TGCGCCAGCAGCCAAGAGGGGACAGGGGGCGCAGATACGCAGTATTTT
TRBV5-6	TRBD1	few	TRBJ2-7	CASSGDRIYEQYF	TGTGCCAGCAGTGGGGACAGGATATACGAGCAGTACTTC
TRBV5-1	NA	once	TRBJ2-3	CASSNRGTDTQYF	TGCGCCAGCAGCAACCGGGGGACAGATACGCAGTATTTT
TRBV6-6	TRBD1	once	TRBJ1-5	CASSTGTGSNQPQHF	TGTGCCAGCAGTACCGGGACAGGGAGCAATCAGCCCCAGCATTTT
TRBV5-4	NA	NA	TRBJ1-6	CASSLERPPLHF	TGTGCCAGCAGCTTGGAGCGGCCACCCCTCCACTTT
TRBV2	TRBD1	NA	TRBJ1-2	CASSATGVGGYTF	TGTGCCAGCAGTGCGACAGGGGTCGGTGGCTACACCTTC
TRBV3-1/TRBV3-2	NA	NA	TRBJ1-6	CASSQDVQFYNSPLHF	TGTGCCAGCAGCCAAGATGTACAGTTCTATAATTCACCCCTCCACTTT
TRBV19	TRBD1	NA	TRBJ2-7	CASSPRAGGYEQYF	TGTGCCAGTAGCCCCCGGGCAGGGGGCTACGAGCAGTACTTC
TRBV5-1	NA	NA	TRBJ2-5	CASSLDPRSGTQYF	TGCGCCAGCAGCTTGGATCCCAGGTCCGGGACCCAGTACTTC
TRBV6-5	TRBD2	NA	TRBJ2-5	CASSYMVAGETQYF	TGTGCCAGCAGTTACATGGTAGCGGGAGAGACCCAGTACTTC
TRBV18	TRBD1	NA	TRBJ1-2	CASSPETGYGYGYTF	TGTGCCAGCTCACCAGAGACAGGGTATGGCTATGGCTACACCTTC
TRBV6-6	NA	NA	TRBJ1-5	CASSLEGQTNQPQHF	TGTGCCAGCAGCCTAGAAGGACAAACCAATCAGCCCCAGCATTTT